This T cell receptor beta chain was obtained from a study of CD8 T cells in ankylosing spondylitis. Study-wide results and caveats: What appeared characteristic of ankylosing spondylitis blood was a TCR beta motif of about eight highly homologous variants. In synovial fluid and blood from reactive arthritis, some motif variants were previously reported.

TCRdb analysed the 5' RACE reads with MiXCR anew, one entry per CDR3 protein. The table has some 840,000 distinct CDR3 sequences, over 9.5% seen once; the top ten hold roughly 0.51%. This clonotype was seen more than once but under ten times. Its specificity is unknown. V dropped 4 bases and J dropped 9; count of bases not matched to a gene: 8. This CDR3 is built from 13 residues. The germline V gene encodes CDR1 WNHNN and CDR2 SYGVQD (reference sequence). Material: blood, either unsorted or a sorted T cell fraction (not recorded which). The sequence was collected from a male donor with ankylosing spondylitis. J is TRBJ1-1 and V is TRBV10-1; 7 bases align to TRBD1. The CDR3 loop reads CASSGGQLMKAFF. As DNA, the CDR3 is TGCGCCAGCAGTGGGGGACAGCTCATGAAAGCTTTCTTT.